Listed below are T cell receptor beta chains from one sample, sequenced in a study of cytotoxic CD8 clonotypes in ibrutinib-treated CLL. Sequencing used immunoSEQ multiplex PCR; TCRdb keeps in-frame clones, though not all of them. The top ten clones hold roughly 15% of a sample with 60,000 to 65,000 clones, approximately 57% of them seen once. Sequences were derived from PBMCs, sampled after 12 months of ibrutinib treatment. The receptors were gathered from a human donor with chronic lymphocytic leukemia. Each CDR3 is given with its conserved first and last residue. Each record gives: CDR3 DNA, CDR3 protein, J gene, V gene, clone size, D gene. A D gene is named only where the DNA matches it firmly. Only some rows state a clone size, as once, few, many or a class for expanded clones.

CDR3nt: TGTGCCAGCAGAATCAGCTCCTATAATTCACCCCTCCACTTT; CDR3aa: CASRISSYNSPLHF; j_gene: TRBJ1-6; v_gene: TRBV28; abundance: NA; d_gene: NA
CDR3nt: TGTGCCAGCAGCTTGGCAGGGGTGAATGAAAAACTGTTTTTT; CDR3aa: CASSLAGVNEKLFF; j_gene: TRBJ1-4; v_gene: TRBV5-5; abundance: NA; d_gene: NA
CDR3nt: TGTGCCAGCAGTTACTCGACCCCCTGGGCGGAGACCCAGTACTTC; CDR3aa: CASSYSTPWAETQYF; j_gene: TRBJ2-5; v_gene: TRBV6-5; abundance: NA; d_gene: NA
CDR3nt: TGCGCCAGCAGCTCACCCCAAGCGGGTGGCTCCTACAATGAGCAGTTCTTC; CDR3aa: CASSSPQAGGSYNEQFF; j_gene: TRBJ2-1; v_gene: TRBV5-1; abundance: NA; d_gene: NA
CDR3nt: TGTGCCAGTAGTATAGATTCAGGGAGGACACCGCAGTACTTC; CDR3aa: CASSIDSGRTPQYF; j_gene: TRBJ2-7; v_gene: TRBV19; abundance: NA; d_gene: NA
CDR3nt: TGTGCCAGCAGGAGAGACGGATTATGGGATTCACCCCTCCACTTT; CDR3aa: CASRRDGLWDSPLHF; j_gene: TRBJ1-6; v_gene: TRBV28; abundance: NA; d_gene: NA
CDR3nt: TGTGCCAGCGACGAAGCTTTCTTT; CDR3aa: CASDEAFF; j_gene: TRBJ1-1; v_gene: TRBV7-9; abundance: few; d_gene: NA
CDR3nt: TGTGCCAGCAGACTAACCAACAGGGGCTTCGGCTACACCTTC; CDR3aa: CASRLTNRGFGYTF; j_gene: TRBJ1-2; v_gene: TRBV14; abundance: many; d_gene: TRBD1
CDR3nt: TGTGCCAGCTCACCAGGACAGAACACTGAAGCTTTCTTT; CDR3aa: CASSPGQNTEAFF; j_gene: TRBJ1-1; v_gene: TRBV18; abundance: few; d_gene: NA
CDR3nt: TGTGCCTGGGCCAGGGAGAACACTGAAGCTTTCTTT; CDR3aa: CAWARENTEAFF; j_gene: TRBJ1-1; v_gene: TRBV30; abundance: NA; d_gene: NA
CDR3nt: TGTGCCAGCAGCGTAGCTCTTAGCTGGGGCACAGATACGCAGTATTTT; CDR3aa: CASSVALSWGTDTQYF; j_gene: TRBJ2-3; v_gene: TRBV9; abundance: few; d_gene: NA
CDR3nt: TGTGCCAGCAGCGTAAAATGGAACACTGAAGCTTTCTTT; CDR3aa: CASSVKWNTEAFF; j_gene: TRBJ1-1; v_gene: TRBV9; abundance: NA; d_gene: NA
CDR3nt: TGTGCCATCAGTGATTTCTTTACAGGGGGCCCCTCTGGGGCCAACGTCCTGACTTTC; CDR3aa: CAISDFFTGGPSGANVLTF; j_gene: TRBJ2-6; v_gene: TRBV10-3; abundance: NA; d_gene: TRBD1
CDR3nt: TGTGCCATCAGTGTCCTCGGGGCCGGGGAGCTGTTTTTT; CDR3aa: CAISVLGAGELFF; j_gene: TRBJ2-2; v_gene: TRBV10-3; abundance: NA; d_gene: NA
CDR3nt: TGCGCCAGCGAGGACGGAGTTGAAGATACGCAGTATTTT; CDR3aa: CASEDGVEDTQYF; j_gene: TRBJ2-3; v_gene: TRBV4-1; abundance: NA; d_gene: NA
CDR3nt: TGTGCCAGCAGTGAGGGAGGGGGCGCGGGGACCCAGTACTTC; CDR3aa: CASSEGGGAGTQYF; j_gene: TRBJ2-5; v_gene: TRBV6-1; abundance: NA; d_gene: NA
CDR3nt: TGTGCCAGCAGCTTGGTCGGGACTAGCGGGATCGAGCAGTACTTC; CDR3aa: CASSLVGTSGIEQYF; j_gene: TRBJ2-7; v_gene: TRBV5-4; abundance: NA; d_gene: TRBD2
CDR3nt: TGTGCCTGGAGTGAAACAGGGGGCGGTCAGCCCCAGCATTTT; CDR3aa: CAWSETGGGQPQHF; j_gene: TRBJ1-5; v_gene: TRBV30; abundance: NA; d_gene: TRBD1
CDR3nt: TGCAGCGTAGGCCCAGGGTCCGGAAACACCATATATTTT; CDR3aa: CSVGPGSGNTIYF; j_gene: TRBJ1-3; v_gene: TRBV29-1; abundance: NA; d_gene: NA
CDR3nt: TGTGCCAGCAGGGGGACGGGGGCGTCTCGTGGCTACACCTTC; CDR3aa: CASRGTGASRGYTF; j_gene: TRBJ1-2; v_gene: TRBV5-4; abundance: NA; d_gene: NA
CDR3nt: TGTGCCAGCAGCTCGACTCAGGGCAAACCCAATCAGCCCCAGCATTTT; CDR3aa: CASSSTQGKPNQPQHF; j_gene: TRBJ1-5; v_gene: TRBV7-8; abundance: NA; d_gene: NA
CDR3nt: TGTGCCATCAGTGAGTCGAAAACCAGCATTACTAGTGGCTACACCTTC; CDR3aa: CAISESKTSITSGYTF; j_gene: TRBJ1-2; v_gene: TRBV10-3; abundance: few; d_gene: NA
CDR3nt: TGTGCCAGCAGTCCCCAGCAAGTGGGGTCCTACGAGCAGTACTTC; CDR3aa: CASSPQQVGSYEQYF; j_gene: TRBJ2-7; v_gene: TRBV27; abundance: NA; d_gene: NA
CDR3nt: TGTGCCAGCAGCTCAGCGGGGGATAGCCGAGAGACCCAGTACTTC; CDR3aa: CASSSAGDSRETQYF; j_gene: TRBJ2-5; v_gene: TRBV6-5; abundance: once; d_gene: TRBD2
CDR3nt: TGCAGCGTTGAAGAGGACTCTGGAAACACCATATATTTT; CDR3aa: CSVEEDSGNTIYF; j_gene: TRBJ1-3; v_gene: TRBV29-1; abundance: NA; d_gene: NA
CDR3nt: TGCAGCGTTGCCTGGCAAAAAGAGACCCAGTACTTC; CDR3aa: CSVAWQKETQYF; j_gene: TRBJ2-5; v_gene: TRBV29-1; abundance: few; d_gene: NA
CDR3nt: TGTGCCAGCAGCCCGAAACAGGGCTCTGGGGCCAACGTCCTGACTTTC; CDR3aa: CASSPKQGSGANVLTF; j_gene: TRBJ2-6; v_gene: TRBV5-4; abundance: NA; d_gene: NA
CDR3nt: TGTGCCACCCTAGCGTCCGGAGTGAATGAGCAGTTCTTC; CDR3aa: CATLASGVNEQFF; j_gene: TRBJ2-1; v_gene: TRBV28; abundance: NA; d_gene: NA
CDR3nt: TGTGCCAGCAGATCCAGTGCGGACAGGGCGATTGGCTACACCTTC; CDR3aa: CASRSSADRAIGYTF; j_gene: TRBJ1-2; v_gene: TRBV6-5; abundance: many; d_gene: TRBD1
CDR3nt: TGTGCCAGCAGCGTAGAACTAGCGGGCAACACCGGGGAGCTGTTTTTT; CDR3aa: CASSVELAGNTGELFF; j_gene: TRBJ2-2; v_gene: TRBV9; abundance: many; d_gene: TRBD2
CDR3nt: TGCAGCGTTGAAACGGGGTGGAACACCATATATTTT; CDR3aa: CSVETGWNTIYF; j_gene: TRBJ1-3; v_gene: TRBV29-1; abundance: NA; d_gene: NA